This T cell receptor beta chain was identified in a study of cytomegalovirus exposure and HLA in healthy donors. With 60 Vbeta and 13 Jbeta primers, the PCR was carried out. The protocol was immunoSEQ multiplex PCR, while the TCRdb copy is restricted to in-frame clones and leaves out a portion. Among 75,000 to 95,000 clones listed, roughly 60% were seen once. Study-wide results and caveats: In vitro checks showed that a few CMV-associated chains really do target CMV antigens. A list of approximately 150 TCR beta chains associated with cytomegalovirus was given.

In regard to this clone: The antigen remains unidentified.

The source is a woman aged 45-65 years in good health and CMV-seropositive. The specimen sequenced was PBMCs.

CDR3 protein: CASSLDSANEKLFF. The DNA of the CDR3 is TGCGCCAGCAGCCTGGACTCTGCTAATGAAAAACTGTTTTTT. The chain recombines TRBV5-1 with TRBJ1-4; D uncertain. The CDR3 runs 14 residues. Trimming stripped 4 bases from V and 3 bases from J, with 10 bases between. The germline gives CDR1 SGHRS, CDR2 YFSETQ.